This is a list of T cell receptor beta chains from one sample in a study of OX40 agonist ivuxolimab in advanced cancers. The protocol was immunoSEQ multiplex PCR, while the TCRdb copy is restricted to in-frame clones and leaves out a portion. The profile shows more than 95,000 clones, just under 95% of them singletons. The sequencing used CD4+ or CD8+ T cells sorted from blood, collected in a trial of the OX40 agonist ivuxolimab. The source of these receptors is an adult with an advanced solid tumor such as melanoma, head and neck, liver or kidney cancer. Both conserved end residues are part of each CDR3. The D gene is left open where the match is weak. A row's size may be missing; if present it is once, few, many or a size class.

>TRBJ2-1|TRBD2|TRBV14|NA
CASSLGTTDEQFF
TGTGCCAGCAGCCTCGGGACTACAGATGAGCAGTTCTTC
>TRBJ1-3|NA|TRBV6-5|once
CASSSTETGNTIYF
TGTGCCAGCAGTTCCACAGAGACTGGAAACACCATATATTTT
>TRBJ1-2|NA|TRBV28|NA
CASWFSGGNYGYTF
TGTGCCAGCTGGTTTTCGGGGGGGAACTATGGCTACACCTTC
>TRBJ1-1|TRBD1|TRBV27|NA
CASRTGYTEAFF
TGTGCCAGCAGGACAGGGTACACTGAAGCTTTCTTT
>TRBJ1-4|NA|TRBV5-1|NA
CASSLAPRDSIRGEKLFF
TGCGCCAGCAGCTTGGCACCCCGGGACTCCATTAGGGGTGAAAAACTGTTTTTT
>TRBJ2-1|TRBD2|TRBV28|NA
CASSLTSGRPNEQFF
TGTGCCAGCAGCCTCACTAGCGGGAGGCCCAATGAGCAGTTCTTC
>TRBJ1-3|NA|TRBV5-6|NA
CASSFISGYGNTIYF
TGTGCCAGCAGCTTCATATCAGGGTACGGAAACACCATATATTTT
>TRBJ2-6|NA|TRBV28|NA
CASNPRRLKSSGANVLTF
TGTGCCAGCAATCCCCGACGGCTGAAGAGCTCTGGGGCCAACGTCCTGACTTTC
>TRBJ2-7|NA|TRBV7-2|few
CASSLGTSLVMPYEQYF
TGTGCCAGCAGCTTAGGTACTAGCCTCGTAATGCCCTACGAGCAGTACTTC
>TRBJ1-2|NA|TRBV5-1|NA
CASSLKPEFGYTF
TGCGCCAGCAGCTTGAAACCTGAATTCGGCTACACCTTC
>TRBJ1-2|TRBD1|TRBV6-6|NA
CASRGQGLVGGYTF
TGTGCCAGCAGGGGACAGGGGTTAGTAGGTGGCTACACCTTC
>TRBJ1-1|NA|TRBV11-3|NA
CASSPTGRHTEAFF
TGTGCCAGCAGCCCTACCGGACGCCACACTGAAGCTTTCTTT
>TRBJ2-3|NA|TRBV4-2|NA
CASSQERRGGIKDTQYF
TGTGCCAGCAGCCAAGAGAGAAGGGGGGGCATAAAAGATACGCAGTATTTT
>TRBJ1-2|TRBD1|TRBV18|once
CASSPDRDYGYTF
TGTGCCAGCTCACCAGACAGGGACTATGGCTACACCTTC
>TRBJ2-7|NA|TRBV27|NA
CASSLYGDRSYEQYF
TGTGCCAGCAGTTTATACGGGGACCGCTCCTACGAGCAGTACTTC
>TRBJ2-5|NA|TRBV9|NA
CASNLGEGASQETQYF
TGTGCCAGCAACCTCGGGGAGGGGGCAAGCCAAGAGACCCAGTACTTC
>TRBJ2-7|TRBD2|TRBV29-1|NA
CSVLLGAGVGGYEQYF
TGCAGCGTGCTACTAGGAGCGGGAGTAGGAGGCTACGAGCAGTACTTC
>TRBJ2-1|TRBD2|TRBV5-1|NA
CASSSGTSGSGSEQFF
TGCGCCAGCAGCTCTGGAACTAGCGGGAGTGGAAGTGAGCAGTTCTTC
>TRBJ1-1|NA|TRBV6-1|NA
CASSEGLNTEAFF
TGTGCCAGCAGTGAGGGGTTGAACACTGAAGCTTTCTTT
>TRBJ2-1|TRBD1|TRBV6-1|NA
CASTNPDRVQFF
TGTGCCAGCACTAACCCTGACAGGGTCCAGTTCTTC
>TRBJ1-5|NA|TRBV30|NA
CAWSVFLSNQPQHF
TGTGCCTGGAGTGTATTCCTAAGCAATCAGCCCCAGCATTTT
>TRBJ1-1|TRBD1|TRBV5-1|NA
CASSQAPGTGGTSTEAFF
TGCGCCAGCAGCCAAGCTCCTGGGACAGGGGGGACGAGCACTGAAGCTTTCTTT
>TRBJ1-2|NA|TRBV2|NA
CASSEGSGGGYGYTF
TGTGCCAGCAGTGAGGGTTCGGGTGGAGGGTATGGCTACACCTTC
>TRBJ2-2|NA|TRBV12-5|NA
CASGEGAGELFF
TGTGCTAGTGGCGAGGGGGCCGGGGAGCTGTTTTTT
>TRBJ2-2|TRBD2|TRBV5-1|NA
CASSFSGRADTGELFF
TGCGCCAGCAGCTTTAGCGGGAGGGCAGACACCGGGGAGCTGTTTTTT
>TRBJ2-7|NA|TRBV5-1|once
CASSLGGGDSSYEQYF
TGCGCCAGCAGCTTGGGGGGCGGTGATAGTTCCTACGAGCAGTACTTC
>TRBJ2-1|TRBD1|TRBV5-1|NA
CASSFTWSGQGSNEQFF
TGCGCCAGCAGCTTCACCTGGTCGGGACAGGGGTCGAATGAGCAGTTCTTC
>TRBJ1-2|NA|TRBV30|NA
CASFGTNYGYTF
TGTGCCTCGTTCGGGACTAACTATGGCTACACCTTC
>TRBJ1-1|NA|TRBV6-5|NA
CASSYQDRNTEAFF
TGTGCCAGCAGTTACCAAGACAGGAACACTGAAGCTTTCTTT
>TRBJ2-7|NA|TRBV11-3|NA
CASGSQSSYEQYF
TGTGCCAGCGGGTCCCAGAGCTCCTACGAGCAGTACTTC
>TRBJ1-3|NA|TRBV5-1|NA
CASSYNGNTIYF
TGCGCCAGCAGCTACAATGGAAACACCATATATTTT
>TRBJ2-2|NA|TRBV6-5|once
CASSYMTDLTGELFF
TGTGCCAGCAGTTACATGACAGACCTGACCGGGGAGCTGTTTTTT
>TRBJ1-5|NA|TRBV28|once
CASSPLGGHNNQPQHF
TGTGCCAGCAGTCCACTTGGGGGTCACAACAATCAGCCCCAGCATTTT
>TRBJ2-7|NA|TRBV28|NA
CASSPGDGSPYEQYF
TGTGCCAGCAGCCCTGGGGATGGGAGTCCCTACGAGCAGTACTTC
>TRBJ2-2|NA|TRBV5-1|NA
CASSLVPGELFF
TGCGCCAGCAGCTTGGTCCCGGGGGAGCTGTTTTTT
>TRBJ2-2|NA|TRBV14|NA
CASSRDRGIPGELFF
TGTGCCAGCAGCCGGGACCGGGGGATTCCCGGGGAGCTGTTTTTT
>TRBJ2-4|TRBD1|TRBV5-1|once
CASSLGTGFVKNIQYF
TGCGCCAGCAGCCTAGGGACAGGGTTCGTCAAAAACATTCAGTACTTC
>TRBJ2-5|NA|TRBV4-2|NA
CASSQEFQQGGQETQYF
TGTGCCAGCAGCCAAGAATTTCAACAGGGAGGGCAAGAGACCCAGTACTTC
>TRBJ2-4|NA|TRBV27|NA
CASSLRHENIQYF
TGTGCCAGCAGTTTAAGACACGAAAACATTCAGTACTTC
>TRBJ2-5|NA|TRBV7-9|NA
CASSLQGLQETQYF
TGTGCCAGCAGTTTACAGGGTCTACAAGAGACCCAGTACTTC
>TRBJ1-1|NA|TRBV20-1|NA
CSASPGSEAFF
TGCAGTGCTAGTCCTGGGAGTGAAGCTTTCTTT
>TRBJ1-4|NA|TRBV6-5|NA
CASSYVGVGEKLFF
TGTGCCAGCAGTTACGTCGGAGTCGGTGAAAAACTGTTTTTT
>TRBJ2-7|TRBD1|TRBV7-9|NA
CASSPRQGSSYEQYF
TGTGCCAGCAGCCCCCGACAGGGTAGCTCCTACGAGCAGTACTTC
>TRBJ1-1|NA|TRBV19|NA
CASSIEARAEAFF
TGTGCCAGTAGTATTGAGGCGAGGGCTGAAGCTTTCTTT
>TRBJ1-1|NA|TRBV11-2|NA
CASSWQQEANTEAFF
TGTGCCAGCAGCTGGCAACAGGAGGCGAACACTGAAGCTTTCTTT
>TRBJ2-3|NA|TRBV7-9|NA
CASSERRIDTQYF
TGTGCCAGCAGCGAACGAAGGATAGATACGCAGTATTTT
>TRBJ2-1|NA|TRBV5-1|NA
CASSLGGFYNEQFF
TGCGCCAGCAGCTTGGGCGGGTTCTACAATGAGCAGTTCTTC
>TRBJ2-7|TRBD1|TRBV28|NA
CASSRQGGEQYF
TGTGCCAGCAGTCGACAGGGCGGCGAGCAGTACTTC
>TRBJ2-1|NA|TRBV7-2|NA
CASSLELPDEQFF
TGTGCCAGCAGCTTAGAATTGCCGGATGAGCAGTTCTTC
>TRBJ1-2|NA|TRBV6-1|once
CASSEVVTGPEGYGYTF
TGTGCCAGCAGTGAAGTGGTGACAGGCCCCGAGGGCTATGGCTACACCTTC
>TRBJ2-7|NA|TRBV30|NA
CAWSVFGQPALDEQYF
TGTGCCTGGAGTGTGTTTGGACAGCCGGCCCTGGACGAGCAGTACTTC
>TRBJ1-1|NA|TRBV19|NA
CAPHSGGTNTEAFF
TGTGCCCCCCACTCGGGTGGGACGAACACTGAAGCTTTCTTT
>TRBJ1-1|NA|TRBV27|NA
CASSASPGRITEAFF
TGTGCCAGCAGTGCTTCCCCGGGCCGAATTACGGAAGCTTTCTTT